This T cell receptor (beta chain) was documented in a study of shared clonotypes between healthy human individuals. Study details: Serving as donors were a couple of women and three men, whose ages spanned 18 to 49.

Overall study results and limits: Sample collection involved blood only; tissue repertoires are likely different. Against clonotypes common to all four donors, non-shared ones had lower generation probabilities.

This table comes from immunoSEQ multiplex PCR, and its TCRdb copy is limited to in-frame clones, with some not included. The sample has about 2.3 million clones, 80% to 95% seen once. CDR3 length: 14 residues. Germline loops: CDR1 LGHNA, CDR2 YSLEER. V was pared by 1 base and J by 4 bases, with 10 bases between. With regard to this clone: Its antigen is still unknown.

This chain links TRBV4-3 with TRBJ1-1; a weak D match, TRBD1 (5 bases). The source is a man between 18 and 35 years old in good health. Some clones in this sample may be carry-over from other donors' samples. The material sequenced was naive CD4+ T cells from PBMCs. Subset: CD45RA+ positively selected. The CDR3 DNA follows: TGCGCCAGCAGCCAAGCTTGGGGCGGCACTGAAGCTTTCTTT. Translating it yields CASSQAWGGTEAFF.